This T cell receptor (beta chain) was captured by sequencing in a study of cytomegalovirus exposure and HLA in healthy donors. This CDR3 region has 13 residues. The V end lost 5 bases, the J end lost 7 bases, and 12 bases lay between the germline ends. The germline gives CDR1 LNHDA, CDR2 SQIVND (reference sequence). PCR used 60 Vbeta primers and 13 Jbeta primers. Sequencing used immunoSEQ multiplex PCR; TCRdb keeps in-frame clones, though not all of them. Reported are roughly 120,000 clones; the ten largest clones contain around 2.2%. The rearrangement links TRBV19 to TRBJ1-5; a weak D match, TRBD1 (6 bases). This clonotype was obtained from a middle-aged man in good health and CMV-seronegative. What was sequenced was PBMCs. CDR3 nucleotide sequence: TGTGCCAGTAGTGGTTACAGGGACCAGCCCCAGCATTTT. The encoded protein is CASSGYRDQPQHF.